These T cell receptor beta chains were read from a single sample in a study of CD8 T cells in Susac syndrome. In TCRdb, the immunoSEQ multiplex PCR reads were re-called with MiXCR into one record per CDR3 protein. The sample carries about 140,000 distinct CDR3 sequences, 95% recorded once. The specimen sequenced was CD8+ T cells from PBMCs. The receptors here all came from a human donor with Susac syndrome. The CDR3 runs from the conserved cysteine through the conserved F or W. D genes are given only for firm matches. Rows give clone size only sometimes, using once, few, many, or a class for an expanded clone.

v_call: TRBV7-8; clone_size: .; d_call: .; j_call: TRBJ2-1; cdr3_nt: TGTGCCAGCAGACCCCCCCCCAGCTACAATGAGCAGTTCTTC; cdr3_aa: CASRPPPSYNEQFF
v_call: TRBV9; clone_size: .; d_call: TRBD2; j_call: TRBJ2-3; cdr3_nt: TGTGCCAGCAGCGTAGGCTTTGTGGCGGGAGTCGGGACAGATACGCAGTATTTT; cdr3_aa: CASSVGFVAGVGTDTQYF
v_call: TRBV7-2; clone_size: once; d_call: .; j_call: TRBJ2-7; cdr3_nt: TGTGCCAGCAGCTTAAACCCATACGAGCAGTACTTC; cdr3_aa: CASSLNPYEQYF
v_call: TRBV20-1; clone_size: .; d_call: .; j_call: TRBJ1-1; cdr3_nt: TGCAGTGCTAGGGGAGGGGGGACTTACACTGAAGCTTTCTTT; cdr3_aa: CSARGGGTYTEAFF
v_call: TRBV18; clone_size: .; d_call: .; j_call: TRBJ2-2; cdr3_nt: TGTGCCAGCTCACCCGAGCTGAACACCGGGGAGCTGTTTTTT; cdr3_aa: CASSPELNTGELFF
v_call: TRBV12-3/TRBV12-4; clone_size: .; d_call: TRBD2; j_call: TRBJ2-1; cdr3_nt: TGTGCCAGCAGTCCCCAAGCGGGAGGGGCCTACAATGAGCAGTTCTTC; cdr3_aa: CASSPQAGGAYNEQFF
v_call: TRBV15; clone_size: .; d_call: TRBD2; j_call: TRBJ2-1; cdr3_nt: TGTGCCACCAGAGGCACTAGCGGGAACAATGAGCAGTTCTTC; cdr3_aa: CATRGTSGNNEQFF
v_call: TRBV6-2/TRBV6-3; clone_size: .; d_call: .; j_call: TRBJ1-1; cdr3_nt: TGTGCCAGCAGTTTAATGCAGGAAGCTTTCTTT; cdr3_aa: CASSLMQEAFF
v_call: TRBV27; clone_size: .; d_call: .; j_call: TRBJ2-4; cdr3_nt: TGTGCCAGCACGGATCGGGGCAAAAACATTCAGTACTTC; cdr3_aa: CASTDRGKNIQYF
v_call: TRBV24-1; clone_size: once; d_call: .; j_call: TRBJ1-2; cdr3_nt: TGTGCCACCAGTGAGGCCCTGGGCTATGGCTACACCTTC; cdr3_aa: CATSEALGYGYTF
v_call: TRBV28; clone_size: .; d_call: .; j_call: TRBJ2-1; cdr3_nt: TGTGCCAGCAGTTTCCAGGGACGCAATGAGCAGTTCTTC; cdr3_aa: CASSFQGRNEQFF
v_call: TRBV28; clone_size: few; d_call: TRBD1; j_call: TRBJ2-7; cdr3_nt: TGTGCCAGCAGTCCCGGGACAGGGGATGAGCAGTACTTC; cdr3_aa: CASSPGTGDEQYF
v_call: TRBV9; clone_size: .; d_call: .; j_call: TRBJ2-5; cdr3_nt: TGTGCCAGCAGCGTAGGGGGCAGGGATGAGACCCAGTACTTC; cdr3_aa: CASSVGGRDETQYF
v_call: TRBV7-9; clone_size: .; d_call: TRBD2; j_call: TRBJ2-3; cdr3_nt: TGTGCCAGCAGCTTTAGCGGGACGAGCACAGATACGCAGTATTTT; cdr3_aa: CASSFSGTSTDTQYF
v_call: TRBV20-1; clone_size: .; d_call: .; j_call: TRBJ1-2; cdr3_nt: TGCAGTGCCGAGACAGAGTATGGCTACACCTTC; cdr3_aa: CSAETEYGYTF
v_call: TRBV29-1; clone_size: .; d_call: .; j_call: TRBJ2-6; cdr3_nt: TGCAGCGTCGCCCCCGAAACTGGGGCCAACGTCCTGACTTTC; cdr3_aa: CSVAPETGANVLTF
v_call: TRBV20-1; clone_size: .; d_call: .; j_call: TRBJ2-7; cdr3_nt: TGCAGTGCTAGTCCCGACAGATTGGGCGAGCAGTACTTC; cdr3_aa: CSASPDRLGEQYF
v_call: TRBV30; clone_size: .; d_call: .; j_call: TRBJ2-3; cdr3_nt: TGTGCCTGGAGTCCCCCTTACCCCGGCTCCTCCCTTGTCACAGATACGCAGTATTTT; cdr3_aa: CAWSPPYPGSSLVTDTQYF
v_call: TRBV13; clone_size: .; d_call: .; j_call: TRBJ2-1; cdr3_nt: TGTGCCAGCAGCTTCTACACGGAGCTCACACAAAATGAGCAGTTCTTC; cdr3_aa: CASSFYTELTQNEQFF
v_call: TRBV12-3/TRBV12-4; clone_size: .; d_call: .; j_call: TRBJ1-5; cdr3_nt: TGTGCCAGCAGTTCCGGGTTGCAGCCCCAGCATTTT; cdr3_aa: CASSSGLQPQHF
v_call: TRBV12-3/TRBV12-4; clone_size: .; d_call: TRBD2; j_call: TRBJ2-3; cdr3_nt: TGTGCCGGGGGGGGAAGCACAGATACGCAGTATTTT; cdr3_aa: CAGGGSTDTQYF
v_call: TRBV20-1; clone_size: .; d_call: TRBD2; j_call: TRBJ2-1; cdr3_nt: TGCAGTGCTAGAGGGACTAGCGGGAGTGGTGAGCAGTTCTTC; cdr3_aa: CSARGTSGSGEQFF
v_call: TRBV6-5; clone_size: few; d_call: .; j_call: TRBJ1-5; cdr3_nt: TGTGCCAGCAGTTTAGTGGGTACCAATCAGCCCCAGCATTTT; cdr3_aa: CASSLVGTNQPQHF
v_call: TRBV15; clone_size: .; d_call: .; j_call: TRBJ1-1; cdr3_nt: TGTGCCACCAGCAGAGCCTGGACAGCTGAAGCTTTCTTT; cdr3_aa: CATSRAWTAEAFF
v_call: TRBV6-5; clone_size: .; d_call: .; j_call: TRBJ1-5; cdr3_nt: TGTGCCAGCAGTTACTCGGGATTGCAGCCCCAGCATTTT; cdr3_aa: CASSYSGLQPQHF
v_call: TRBV9; clone_size: .; d_call: TRBD1; j_call: TRBJ2-1; cdr3_nt: TGTGCCAGCAGCGCCGCCCACCGGGACAGATTATACAATGAGCAGTTCTTC; cdr3_aa: CASSAAHRDRLYNEQFF
v_call: TRBV29-1; clone_size: once; d_call: .; j_call: TRBJ1-2; cdr3_nt: TGCAGCGTTCGGGGGGGGGTAATTTATGGCTACACCTTC; cdr3_aa: CSVRGGVIYGYTF
v_call: TRBV9; clone_size: .; d_call: .; j_call: TRBJ2-3; cdr3_nt: TGTGCCAGCAGCCACAGCGGAGATCTCACAGATACGCAGTATTTT; cdr3_aa: CASSHSGDLTDTQYF
v_call: TRBV20-1; clone_size: few; d_call: TRBD2; j_call: TRBJ2-7; cdr3_nt: TGCAGTGCCCCGGGGGGGGGCCGTTCTCTTCCATACGAGCAGTACTTC; cdr3_aa: CSAPGGGRSLPYEQYF
v_call: TRBV5-1; clone_size: .; d_call: .; j_call: TRBJ1-2; cdr3_nt: TGCGCCAGCAGCTTGGATTTGTGGGGATATGGCTACACCTTC; cdr3_aa: CASSLDLWGYGYTF
v_call: TRBV20-1; clone_size: .; d_call: .; j_call: TRBJ1-5; cdr3_nt: TGCAGTGCACTGGACAGTTCGTCGTCCAATCAGCCCCAGCATTTT; cdr3_aa: CSALDSSSSNQPQHF
v_call: TRBV5-8; clone_size: .; d_call: .; j_call: TRBJ2-3; cdr3_nt: TGTGCCAGCAGCTTTAGATGGGGATCGTCAGATACGCAGTATTTT; cdr3_aa: CASSFRWGSSDTQYF
v_call: TRBV9; clone_size: .; d_call: TRBD1; j_call: TRBJ1-5; cdr3_nt: TGTGCCAGCAGCGCTACTCAGGGGGTTCAGCCCCAGCATTTT; cdr3_aa: CASSATQGVQPQHF
v_call: TRBV7-7; clone_size: .; d_call: TRBD2; j_call: TRBJ2-1; cdr3_nt: TGTGCTAGCACTCCAAGTCCCGGGACTAGTCCGTTCTTC; cdr3_aa: CASTPSPGTSPFF
v_call: TRBV28; clone_size: .; d_call: .; j_call: TRBJ1-5; cdr3_nt: TGTGCCAGCAGTTTAGCGACGGAGTTATATAGCAATCAGCCCCAGCATTTT; cdr3_aa: CASSLATELYSNQPQHF
v_call: TRBV4-2; clone_size: .; d_call: TRBD2; j_call: TRBJ2-3; cdr3_nt: TGTGCCAGCAGCCAAGCCCCCGGACTAGCGGGAGGGCCCTCTAGCACAGATACGCAGTATTTT; cdr3_aa: CASSQAPGLAGGPSSTDTQYF